This T cell receptor (beta chain) is drawn from a study of STAT5B mutations in CD4+ large granular lymphocyte leukemia. General observations from the study: Top patient clones used TRBV06 genes more often: 8/27 versus 2/35 in controls.

Some clones are missing from TCRdb's copy, which holds only in-frame ones; the method was immunoSEQ multiplex PCR. The sample carries approximately 34,000 clones, 55% to 80% recorded once. Trimming removed 7 bases at V and 2 bases at J, with 11 bases between. The CDR3 spans 13 residues. In germline, CDR1 is LNHDA, CDR2 SQIVND (reference sequence). With regard to this clone: Its antigen is unidentified.

The sequence was obtained from a human donor in good health. This rearrangement joins TRBV19 to TRBJ1-1; weak D call: TRBD1 (6 bases). Sequencing was carried out using CD4+ T cells from blood buffy coats. CDR3 loop: CASNEGDNTEAFF. DNA for the CDR3: TGTGCCAGTAACGAGGGGGATAACACTGAAGCTTTCTTT. Based on the CDR3 plus reference TRBV19 and TRBJ1-1, the full variable domain is DGGITQSPKYLFRKEGQNVTLSCEQNLNHDAMYWYRQDPGQGLRLIYYSQIVNDFQKGDIAEGYSVSREKKESFPLTVTSAQKNPTAFYLCASNEGDNTEAFFGQGTRLTVV.